This T cell receptor beta chain was observed in a study of identical twins. cDNA carried unique molecular identifiers, and a universal primer site was added by template switching. MiXCR was run by TCRdb on the 5' RACE reads, yielding one entry per CDR3 protein. The repertoire consists of 1.5 million or so distinct CDR3 sequences, with about 30% occurring once and the leading ten covering approximately 0.29%. This clonotype occurred once. The CDR3 spans 17 residues. Per the germline V gene, CDR1 is SGHRS and CDR2 is YFSETQ. The chain recombines TRBV5-1 with TRBJ2-7; 10 positions match TRBD1. The tail of the sequence fits TRBJ2-4 better, so the J call may be wrong. The sequence was obtained from a newborn girl in good health. The sequenced sample was cord blood. The CDR3 region is CASSLSRTGGGENIQYF. The CDR3 region has the DNA TGCGCCAGCAGCCTCTCTAGGACAGGGGGAGGCGAAAACATTCAGTACTTC.